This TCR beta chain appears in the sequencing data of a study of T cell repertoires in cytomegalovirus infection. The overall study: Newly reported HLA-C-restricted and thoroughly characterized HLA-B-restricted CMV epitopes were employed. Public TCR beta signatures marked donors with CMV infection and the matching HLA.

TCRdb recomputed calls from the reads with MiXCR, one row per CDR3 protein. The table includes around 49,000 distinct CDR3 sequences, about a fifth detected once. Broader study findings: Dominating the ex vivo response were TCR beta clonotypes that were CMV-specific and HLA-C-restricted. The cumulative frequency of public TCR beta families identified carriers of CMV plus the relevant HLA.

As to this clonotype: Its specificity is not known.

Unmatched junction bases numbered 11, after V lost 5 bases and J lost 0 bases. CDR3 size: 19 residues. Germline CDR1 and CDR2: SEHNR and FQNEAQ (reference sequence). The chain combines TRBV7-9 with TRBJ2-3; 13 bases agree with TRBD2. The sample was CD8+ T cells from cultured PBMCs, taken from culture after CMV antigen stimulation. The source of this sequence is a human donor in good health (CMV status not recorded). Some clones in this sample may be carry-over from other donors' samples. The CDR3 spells CASSPPRGTSGASTDTQYF. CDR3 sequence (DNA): TGTGCCAGCAGCCCACCCCGAGGGACTAGCGGGGCTAGCACAGATACGCAGTATTTT.